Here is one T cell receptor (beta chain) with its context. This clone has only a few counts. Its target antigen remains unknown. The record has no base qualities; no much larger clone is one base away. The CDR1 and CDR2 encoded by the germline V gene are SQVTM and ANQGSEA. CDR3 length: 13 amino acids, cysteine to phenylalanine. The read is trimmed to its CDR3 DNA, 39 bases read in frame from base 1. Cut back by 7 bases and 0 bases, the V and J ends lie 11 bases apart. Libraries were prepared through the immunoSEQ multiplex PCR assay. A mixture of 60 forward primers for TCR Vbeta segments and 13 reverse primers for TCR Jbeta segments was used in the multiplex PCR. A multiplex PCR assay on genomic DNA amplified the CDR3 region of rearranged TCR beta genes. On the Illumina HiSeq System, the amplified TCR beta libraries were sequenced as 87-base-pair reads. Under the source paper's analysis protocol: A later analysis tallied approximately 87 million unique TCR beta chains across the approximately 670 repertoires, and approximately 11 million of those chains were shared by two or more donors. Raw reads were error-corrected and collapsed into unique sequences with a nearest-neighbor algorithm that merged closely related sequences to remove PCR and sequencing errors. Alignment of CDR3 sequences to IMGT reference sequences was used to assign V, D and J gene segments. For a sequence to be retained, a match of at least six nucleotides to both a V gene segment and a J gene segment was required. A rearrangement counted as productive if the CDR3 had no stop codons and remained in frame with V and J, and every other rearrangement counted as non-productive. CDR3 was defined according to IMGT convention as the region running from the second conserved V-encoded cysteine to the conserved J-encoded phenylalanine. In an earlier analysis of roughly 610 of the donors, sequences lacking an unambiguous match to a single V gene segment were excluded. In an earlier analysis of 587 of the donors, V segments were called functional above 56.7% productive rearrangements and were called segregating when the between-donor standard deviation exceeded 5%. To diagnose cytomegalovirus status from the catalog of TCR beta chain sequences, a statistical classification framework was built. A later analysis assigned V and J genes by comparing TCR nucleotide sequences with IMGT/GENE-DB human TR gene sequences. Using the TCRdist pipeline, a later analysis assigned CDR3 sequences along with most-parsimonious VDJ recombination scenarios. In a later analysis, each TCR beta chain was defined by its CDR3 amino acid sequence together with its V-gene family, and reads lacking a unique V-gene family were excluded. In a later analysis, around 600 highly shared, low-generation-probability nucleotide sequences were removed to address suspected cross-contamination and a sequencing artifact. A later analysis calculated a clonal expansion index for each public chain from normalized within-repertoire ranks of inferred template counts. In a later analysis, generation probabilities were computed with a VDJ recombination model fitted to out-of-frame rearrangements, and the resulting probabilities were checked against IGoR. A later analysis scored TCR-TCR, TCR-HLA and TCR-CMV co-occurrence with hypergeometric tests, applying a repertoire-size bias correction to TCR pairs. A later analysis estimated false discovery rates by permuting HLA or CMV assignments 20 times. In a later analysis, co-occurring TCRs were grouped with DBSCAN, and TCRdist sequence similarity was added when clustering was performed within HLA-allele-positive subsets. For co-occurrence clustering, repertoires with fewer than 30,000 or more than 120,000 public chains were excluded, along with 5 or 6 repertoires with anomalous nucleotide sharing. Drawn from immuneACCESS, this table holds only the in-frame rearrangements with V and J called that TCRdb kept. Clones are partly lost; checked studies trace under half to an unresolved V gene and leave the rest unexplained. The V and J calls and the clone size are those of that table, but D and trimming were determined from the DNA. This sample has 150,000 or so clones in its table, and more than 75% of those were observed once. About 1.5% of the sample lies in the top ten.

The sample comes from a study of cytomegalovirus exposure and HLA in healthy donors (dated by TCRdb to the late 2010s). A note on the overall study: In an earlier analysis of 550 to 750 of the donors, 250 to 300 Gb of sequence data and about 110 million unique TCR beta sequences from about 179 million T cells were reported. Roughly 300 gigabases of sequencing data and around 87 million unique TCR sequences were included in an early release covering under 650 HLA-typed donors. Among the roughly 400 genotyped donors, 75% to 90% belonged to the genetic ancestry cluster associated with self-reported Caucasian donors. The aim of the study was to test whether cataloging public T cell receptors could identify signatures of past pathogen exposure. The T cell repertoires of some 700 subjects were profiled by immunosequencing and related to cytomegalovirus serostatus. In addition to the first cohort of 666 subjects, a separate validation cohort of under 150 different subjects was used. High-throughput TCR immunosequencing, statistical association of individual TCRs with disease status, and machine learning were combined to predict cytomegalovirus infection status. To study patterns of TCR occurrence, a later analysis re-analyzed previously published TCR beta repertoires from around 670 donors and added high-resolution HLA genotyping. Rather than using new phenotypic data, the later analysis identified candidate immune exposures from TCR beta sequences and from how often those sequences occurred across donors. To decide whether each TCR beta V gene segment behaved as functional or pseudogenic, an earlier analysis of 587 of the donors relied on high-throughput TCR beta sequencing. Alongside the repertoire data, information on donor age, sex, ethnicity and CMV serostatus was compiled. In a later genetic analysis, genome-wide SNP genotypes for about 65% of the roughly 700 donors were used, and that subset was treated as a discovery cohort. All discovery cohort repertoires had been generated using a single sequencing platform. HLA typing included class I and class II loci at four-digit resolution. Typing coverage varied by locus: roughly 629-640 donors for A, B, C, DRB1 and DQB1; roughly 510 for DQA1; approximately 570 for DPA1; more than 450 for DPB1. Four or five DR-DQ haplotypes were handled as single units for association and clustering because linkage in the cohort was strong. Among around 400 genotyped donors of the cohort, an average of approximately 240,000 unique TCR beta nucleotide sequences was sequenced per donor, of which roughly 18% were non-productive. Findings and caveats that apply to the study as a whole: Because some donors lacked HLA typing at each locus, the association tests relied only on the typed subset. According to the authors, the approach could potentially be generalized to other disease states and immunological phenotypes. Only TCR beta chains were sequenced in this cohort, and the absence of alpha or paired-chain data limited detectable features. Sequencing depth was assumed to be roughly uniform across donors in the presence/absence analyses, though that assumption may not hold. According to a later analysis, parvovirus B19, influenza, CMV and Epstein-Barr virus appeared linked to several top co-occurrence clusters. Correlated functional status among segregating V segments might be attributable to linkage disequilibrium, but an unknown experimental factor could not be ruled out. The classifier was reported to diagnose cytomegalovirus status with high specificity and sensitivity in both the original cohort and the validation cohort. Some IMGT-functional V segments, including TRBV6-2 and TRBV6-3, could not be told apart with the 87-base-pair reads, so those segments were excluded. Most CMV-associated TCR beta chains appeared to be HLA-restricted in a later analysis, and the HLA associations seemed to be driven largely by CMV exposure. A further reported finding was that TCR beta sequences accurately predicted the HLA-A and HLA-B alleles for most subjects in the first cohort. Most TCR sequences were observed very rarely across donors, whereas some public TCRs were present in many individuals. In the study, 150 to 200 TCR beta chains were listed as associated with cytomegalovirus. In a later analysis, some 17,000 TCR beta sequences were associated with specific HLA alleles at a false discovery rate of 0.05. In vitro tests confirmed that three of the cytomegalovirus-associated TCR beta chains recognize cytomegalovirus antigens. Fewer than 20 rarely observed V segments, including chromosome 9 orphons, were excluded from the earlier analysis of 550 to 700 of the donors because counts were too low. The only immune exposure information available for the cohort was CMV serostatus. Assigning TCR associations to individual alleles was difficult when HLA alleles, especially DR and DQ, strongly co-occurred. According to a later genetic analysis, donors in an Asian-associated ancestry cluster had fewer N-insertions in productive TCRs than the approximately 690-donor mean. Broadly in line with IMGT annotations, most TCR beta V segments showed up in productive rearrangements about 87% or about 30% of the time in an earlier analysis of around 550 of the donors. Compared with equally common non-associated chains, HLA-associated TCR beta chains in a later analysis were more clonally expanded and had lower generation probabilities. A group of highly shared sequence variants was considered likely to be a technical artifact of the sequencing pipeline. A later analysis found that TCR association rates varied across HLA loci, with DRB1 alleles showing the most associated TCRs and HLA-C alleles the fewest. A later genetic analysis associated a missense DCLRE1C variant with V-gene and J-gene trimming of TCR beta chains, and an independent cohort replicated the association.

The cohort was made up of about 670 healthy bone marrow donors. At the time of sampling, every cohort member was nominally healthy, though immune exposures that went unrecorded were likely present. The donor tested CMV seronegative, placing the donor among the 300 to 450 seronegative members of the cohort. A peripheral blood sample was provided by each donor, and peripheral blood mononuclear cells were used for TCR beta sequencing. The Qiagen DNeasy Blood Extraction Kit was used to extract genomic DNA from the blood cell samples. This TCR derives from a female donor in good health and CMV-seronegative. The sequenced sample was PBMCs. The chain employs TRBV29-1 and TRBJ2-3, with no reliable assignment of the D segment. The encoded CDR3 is CSAPRPSTDTQYF. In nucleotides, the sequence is TGCAGCGCTCCCCGTCCGAGCACAGATACGCAGTATTTT.